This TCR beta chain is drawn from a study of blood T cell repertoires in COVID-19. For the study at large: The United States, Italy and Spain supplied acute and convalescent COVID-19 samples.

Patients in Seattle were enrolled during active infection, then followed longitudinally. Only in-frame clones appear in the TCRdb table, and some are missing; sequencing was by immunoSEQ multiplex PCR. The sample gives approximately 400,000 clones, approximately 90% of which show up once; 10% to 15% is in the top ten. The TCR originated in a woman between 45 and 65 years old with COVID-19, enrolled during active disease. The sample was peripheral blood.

The CDR3 coding sequence is TGCGCCAGCAGCTTGGGCCGACTTACTAGCGGGGGAAGAGGGGAGCTGTTTTTT. Translated: CASSLGRLTSGGRGELFF. This chain connects TRBV5-1 to TRBJ2-2; TRBD2 matches at 11 bases. J lost 8 bases, V lost 0 bases, and 12 bases had no gene match. The CDR3 spans 18 residues. Germline lookup yields CDR1 SGHRS and CDR2 YFSETQ.